The subject of this entry is one T cell receptor beta chain. Authors' analysis steps: Quantification of nucleated cells was approximated via reference gene primer amplification. Clones were read by immunoSEQ multiplex PCR, and TCRdb kept only the in-frame ones, dropping some. That table is the source of V, J and clone size, and D and trimming were worked out from the DNA. The sample has more than 200,000 clones; about four fifths are singletons. The sample is drawn from a study of blood T cell repertoires in COVID-19. The overall study: From the United States, Italy and Spain came samples of acute and convalescent COVID-19. T cells, B-cell-depleted T cells, or PBMCs provided the cDNA or gDNA that served as material.

Germline CDR1 is LGHDT and CDR2 is YNNKEL (reference sequence). Trimming removed 3 bases at V and 8 bases at J, with 19 bases between. The CDR3 runs to 15 residues. The sequencing input was peripheral blood. The TCR was taken from an elderly man with acute or convalescent COVID-19. The chain has TRBV3-1 (or the pseudogene TRBV3-2) and TRBJ1-2; D possibly corresponds to TRBD1 (5 bases). Here the CDR3 reads CASSQGGSAPLGYTF. Here the CDR3 DNA reads TGTGCCAGCAGCCAGGGGGGTTCCGCTCCCCTGGGCTACACCTTC.